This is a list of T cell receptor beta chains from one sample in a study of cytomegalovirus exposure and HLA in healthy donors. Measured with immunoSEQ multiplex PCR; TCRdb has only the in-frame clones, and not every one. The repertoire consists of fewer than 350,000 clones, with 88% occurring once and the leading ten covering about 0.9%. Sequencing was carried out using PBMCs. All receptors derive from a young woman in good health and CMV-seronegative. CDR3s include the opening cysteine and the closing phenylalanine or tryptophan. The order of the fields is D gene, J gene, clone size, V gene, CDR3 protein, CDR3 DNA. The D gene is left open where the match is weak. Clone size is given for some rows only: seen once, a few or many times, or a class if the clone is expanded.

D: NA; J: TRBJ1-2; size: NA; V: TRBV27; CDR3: CASSYGHNGGYGYTF; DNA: TGTGCCAGCAGCTACGGACACAACGGGGGCTATGGCTACACCTTC
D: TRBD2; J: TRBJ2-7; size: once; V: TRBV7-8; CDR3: CASSLALGLAGDEQYF; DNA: TGTGCCAGCAGCTTAGCCCTGGGACTAGCGGGAGACGAGCAGTACTTC
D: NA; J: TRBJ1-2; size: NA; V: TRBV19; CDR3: CASSIDAGYDYGYTF; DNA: TGTGCCAGTAGTATAGATGCAGGGTATGACTATGGCTACACCTTC
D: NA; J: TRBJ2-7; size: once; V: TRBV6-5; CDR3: CASRMGGNPSYEQYF; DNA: TGTGCCAGCAGAATGGGGGGTAACCCCTCCTACGAGCAGTACTTC
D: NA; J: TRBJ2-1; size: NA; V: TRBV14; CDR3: CASSPFMSEQFF; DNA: TGTGCCAGCAGCCCGTTTATGAGTGAGCAGTTCTTC
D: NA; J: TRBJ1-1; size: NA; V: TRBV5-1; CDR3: CASSLVRGGNTEAFF; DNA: TGCGCCAGCAGCTTGGTGAGGGGGGGGAACACTGAAGCTTTCTTT
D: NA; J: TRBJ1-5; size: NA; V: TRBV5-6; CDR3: CASSLLAGTSRSNQPQHF; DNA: TGTGCCAGCAGCCTCTTGGCCGGGACTTCCCGTAGCAATCAGCCCCAGCATTTT
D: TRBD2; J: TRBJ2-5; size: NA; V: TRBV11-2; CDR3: CASLWGRSGRGETQYF; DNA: TGTGCCAGCTTATGGGGACGTAGCGGGAGGGGAGAGACCCAGTACTTC
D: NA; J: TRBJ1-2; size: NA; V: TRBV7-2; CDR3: CASSSREDSYGYTF; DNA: TGTGCCAGCAGCTCACGGGAGGATAGCTATGGCTACACCTTC
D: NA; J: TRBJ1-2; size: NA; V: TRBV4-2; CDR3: CASSQVGRADYGYTF; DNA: TGTGCCAGCAGCCAAGTAGGCAGGGCAGACTATGGCTACACCTTC